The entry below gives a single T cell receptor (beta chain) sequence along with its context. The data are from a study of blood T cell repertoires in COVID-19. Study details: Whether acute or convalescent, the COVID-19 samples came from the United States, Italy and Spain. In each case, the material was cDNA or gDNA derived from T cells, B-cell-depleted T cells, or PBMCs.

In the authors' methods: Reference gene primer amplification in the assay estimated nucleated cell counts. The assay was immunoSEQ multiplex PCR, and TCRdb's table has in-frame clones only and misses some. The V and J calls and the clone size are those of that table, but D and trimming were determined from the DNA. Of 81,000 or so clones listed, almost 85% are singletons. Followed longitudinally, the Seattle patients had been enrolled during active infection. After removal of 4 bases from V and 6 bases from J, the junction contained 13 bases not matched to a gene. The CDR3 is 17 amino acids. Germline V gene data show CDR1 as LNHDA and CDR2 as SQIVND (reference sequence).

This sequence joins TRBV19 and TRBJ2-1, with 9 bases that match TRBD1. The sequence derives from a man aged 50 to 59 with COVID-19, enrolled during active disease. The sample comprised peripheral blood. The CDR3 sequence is CASSTGTGYEGSNEQFF. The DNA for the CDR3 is TGTGCCAGTAGTACCGGGACAGGGTATGAGGGTTCCAATGAGCAGTTCTTC.